The 14 T cell receptor beta chains given below trace back to one sample, sequenced in a study of T cell responses to AZD1222 COVID-19 vaccine. The data were produced by immunoSEQ multiplex PCR, yet TCRdb's version contains in-frame clones alone and is incomplete. Of roughly 100,000 clones listed, roughly 85% were seen once; the top ten hold under 3.5%. The source was peripheral blood, collected on day 0 of AZD1222 vaccination. These receptors originate from an adult in good health.

The chain joins TRBV7-9 to TRBJ1-2; 7 bases match TRBD1. Germline-derived CDR1 and CDR2 are SEHNR and FQNEAQ (reference sequence). The CDR3 extends over 15 amino acids. Trimming cost V 4 bases and J 3 bases; bases outside gene matches: 8. The CDR3 nucleotides read TGTGCCAGCAGCTCCGGGACAGTAAAAGACTATGGCTACACCTTC. Amino acids: CASSSGTVKDYGYTF.

This chain connects TRBV27 to TRBJ2-4, with TRBD1 matching over 7 bases. Germline lookup yields CDR1 MNHEY and CDR2 SMNVEV (reference sequence). CDR3 length equals 20 residues. Unmatched junction bases numbered 16, after V lost 2 bases and J lost 0 bases. In DNA, the CDR3 is TGTGCCAGCAGTTTAAAGGGTTACCGGACAGGCGACTTAGCCAAAAACATTCAGTACTTC. It encodes CASSLKGYRTGDLAKNIQYF.

The chain couples TRBV11-3 to TRBJ1-1; weak D call: TRBD1 (5 bases). Germline V CDR1 and CDR2: SGHNT, YENEEA. V was cut by 8 bases and J by 5 bases, with 12 bases left in between. The CDR3 length is 12 residues. The CDR3 nucleotides read TGTGCCAGCGGTCGGGGGGTTACTGAAGCTTTCTTT. Amino acids: CASGRGVTEAFF.

V is TRBV27 and J is TRBJ1-4, with TRBD1 matching over 10 bases. With V trimmed by 6 bases and J by 2 bases, 3 bases remained unmatched. CDR1 and CDR2 (germline): MNHEY, SMNVEV (reference sequence). The CDR3 totals 15 residues. Here the CDR3 reads CASSPTGGTNEKLFF. CDR3 bases: TGTGCCAGCAGCCCGACAGGGGGCACTAATGAAAAACTGTTTTTT.

This clone was counted between two and nine times. This chain joins TRBV4-2 and TRBJ2-1; D not certain. CDR1 is LGHNA and CDR2 is YNFKEQ in the germline V gene. The CDR3 is 15 residues long. V lost 0 bases to trimming and J lost 0 bases, with 6 bases between them. The CDR3 reads CASSQEPSSYNEQFF. In nucleotides, the CDR3 is TGTGCCAGCAGCCAAGAGCCGAGCTCCTACAATGAGCAGTTCTTC.

The V gene is TRBV5-8, the J gene TRBJ2-7; possible D gene TRBD2, 6 bases. This CDR3 contains 13 residues. Trimming cost V 0 bases and J 6 bases, with 10 bases left between them. Germline V CDR1 and CDR2: SGHTS, YDEGEE. The CDR3 sequence: CASSLAGVSEQYV. CDR3 DNA sequence: TGTGCCAGCAGCTTGGCGGGAGTATCCGAGCAGTACGTC.

The genes are TRBV7-8 and TRBJ2-1, with 9 bases matching TRBD1. With 7 bases clipped from V and 4 bases from J, the junction kept 8 bases outside the gene matches. CDR1 and CDR2 (germline): SGHVS, FQNEAQ. This CDR3 is 15 amino acids long. CDR3 region: CASNSQGQGYNEQFF. The CDR3 DNA is TGTGCCAGCAACTCCCAGGGACAGGGTTACAATGAGCAGTTCTTC.

A single count supports this clone. The chain employs TRBV25-1 and TRBJ1-3; 8 nucleotides align to TRBD1. Germline V CDR1 and CDR2: MGHDK, SYGVNS. Losses at the gene ends were 5 bases for V and 4 bases for J; bases not matched to a gene: 1. This CDR3 spans 13 amino acids. CDR3 sequence (DNA): TGTGCCAGCAGTCGGACAGGGGGAAACACCATATATTTT. It encodes CASSRTGGNTIYF.

CDR3 region: CASSLIAVGASGASGELFF. The CDR3 DNA sequence: TGTGCCAGCAGCTTAATAGCGGTCGGTGCTAGCGGGGCTTCCGGGGAGCTGTTTTTT. The genes are TRBV7-3 and TRBJ2-2, with 9 positions matching TRBD2. Germline trimming cut 1 base from V and 6 bases from J; bases unmatched to any gene: 15. The germline CDR1 and CDR2 sequences are SGHTA and FQGTGA. This CDR3 is built from 19 residues. Full variable domain (remainder filled in from reference TRBV7-3 and TRBJ2-2): GAGVSQTPSNKVTEKGKYVELRCDPISGHTALYWYRQSLGQGPEFLIYFQGTGAADDSGLPNDRFFAVRPEGSVSTLKIQRTERGDSAVYLCASSLIAVGASGASGELFFGEGSRLTVL.

The rearrangement joins TRBV5-4 to TRBJ2-5; 9 bases are shared with TRBD2. The CDR3 covers 15 residues. J lost 0 bases, V lost 4 bases, and 4 bases had no gene match. CDR1 SGHNT and CDR2 YYREEE come from the germline V gene (reference sequence). The CDR3 bases are TGTGCCAGCAGCCCGGCTAGCGGGAACCAAGAGACCCAGTACTTC. Its translation: CASSPASGNQETQYF. Looking up the rest from reference TRBV5-4 and TRBJ2-5 gives the full variable domain: ETGVTQSPTHLIKTRGQQVTLRCSSQSGHNTVSWYQQALGQGPQFIFQYYREEENGRGNFPPRFSGLQFPNYSSELNVNALELDDSALYLCASSPASGNQETQYFGPGTRLLVL.

The CDR3 is CASSVGNSPLHF. The CDR3 DNA sequence: TGTGCCAGTAGTGTCGGCAATTCACCCCTCCACTTT. The rearrangement joins TRBV19 to TRBJ1-6; D not certain. The ends were cut back, 5 bases at V and 7 bases at J, with 6 bases in the middle. The CDR3 runs 12 residues. Germline V gene lookup returns CDR1 LNHDA and CDR2 SQIVND (reference sequence).

This clone showed up just once. The chain recombines TRBV7-3 with TRBJ2-2; TRBD2 aligns across 8 bases. The CDR3 is made up of 16 amino acids. V was pared by 0 bases and J by 6 bases, with 6 bases of the junction left unmatched. CDR1 is SGHTA and CDR2 is FQGTGA in the germline V gene. The CDR3 here is CASSLTRGAHAGELFF. In DNA, the CDR3 is TGTGCCAGCAGCTTAACGCGGGGGGCCCACGCCGGGGAGCTGTTTTTT.

This clone was recorded once. The V gene is TRBV6-2 or TRBV6-3, the J gene TRBJ2-1, with a weak D call TRBD1 (5 bases). Germline V CDR1 and CDR2: MNHEY, SVGEGT. The CDR3 spans 15 residues. V was shortened by 4 bases and J by 4 bases, with 14 bases between the two germline ends. CDR3 sequence reads: CASSSDKNRYNEQFF. CDR3 bases: TGTGCCAGCAGTTCGGACAAAAACCGATACAATGAGCAGTTCTTC.

The gene calls are TRBV7-3 and TRBJ2-3; either TRBD1 or TRBD2 may fit D (5 bases each). Germline loops: CDR1 SGHTA, CDR2 FQGTGA. The CDR3 loop spans 14 amino acids. Trimming left V 5 bases short and J 4 bases short, with 13 bases between. CDR3 in amino acids: CASSGGLEADTQYF. Here the CDR3 DNA reads TGTGCCAGCAGCGGGGGATTAGAGGCAGATACGCAGTATTTT. Full variable domain (missing parts from reference TRBV7-3 and TRBJ2-3): GAGVSQTPSNKVTEKGKYVELRCDPISGHTALYWYRQSLGQGPEFLIYFQGTGAADDSGLPNDRFFAVRPEGSVSTLKIQRTERGDSAVYLCASSGGLEADTQYFGPGTRLTVL.